This entry concerns a single TCR beta chain. The source of the sample is a study of cytomegalovirus exposure and HLA in healthy donors. Sequenced by immunoSEQ multiplex PCR; TCRdb stores in-frame clones only, minus some. This table has a few hundred thousand clones, 80% to 90% appearing once. The sequence was obtained from a woman between 18 and 29 years old in good health and CMV-seronegative. Sequencing used PBMCs.

The CDR3 region has the DNA TGCGCCAGCAGCCACAGGACTAGCGGGAGTGGCACAGATACGCAGTATTTT. This sequence encodes CASSHRTSGSGTDTQYF. The V and J genes are TRBV4-3 and TRBJ2-3, with 13 bases fitting TRBD2. The length of the CDR3 is 17 residues. The V segment lost 3 bases and the J segment 1 base; nucleotides outside the gene matches: 4. Germline V lookup: CDR1 LGHNA, CDR2 YSLEER.